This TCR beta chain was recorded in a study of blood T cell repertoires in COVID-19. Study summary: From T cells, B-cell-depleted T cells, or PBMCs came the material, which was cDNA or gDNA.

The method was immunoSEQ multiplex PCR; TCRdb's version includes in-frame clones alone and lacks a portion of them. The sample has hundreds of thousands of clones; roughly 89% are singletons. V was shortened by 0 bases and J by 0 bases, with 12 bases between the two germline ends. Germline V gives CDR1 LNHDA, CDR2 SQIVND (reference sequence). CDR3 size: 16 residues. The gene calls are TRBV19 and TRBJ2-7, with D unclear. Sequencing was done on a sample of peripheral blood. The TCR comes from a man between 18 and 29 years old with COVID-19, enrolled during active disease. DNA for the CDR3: TGTGCCAGTAGTATAGAGGGCGCCGTCAGCTCCTACGAGCAGTACTTC. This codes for CASSIEGAVSSYEQYF.